This entry is about one TCR beta chain. A few counts support this clonotype. Its antigen remains unidentified. The sample holds no much larger clone one base away, and base qualities are not on file. This sample was included in a study of T cell repertoires in cytomegalovirus infection (dated by TCRdb to 2018 to 2020). About the study as a whole: Peptide stimulations targeted recently identified HLA-C-restricted CMV epitopes, whose presentation resists viral immunomodulation, together with well-studied HLA-B-restricted epitopes. Donor HLA type was relevant to the analysis, because carriage of CMV infection together with the matching HLA type was indicated by public TCR beta signatures.

Trimming accounts for 7 bases at V and 3 bases at J, while the number of junction bases matched to no gene is 8. The germline V gene supplies CDR1 SNHLY and CDR2 FYNNEI. From the cysteine up to the phenylalanine, the CDR3 has a length of 15 residues. This entry keeps only the CDR3 DNA: 45 bases, framed from base 1. Reads for this sample came from an Illumina HiSeq 1500. The raw public reads went through TCRdb reprocessing: fastp at Q25, MiXCR clone calling, in-frame beta chains kept. Each record represents a unique CDR3 protein, reported with the most common genes and DNA among its rows. This sample is represented by about a million distinct CDR3 sequences; approximately 30% of them were singletons. About an eighth of the sample lies in the top ten. The sample's treatment or condition label, in plain terms: in vitro stimulation with specific CMV peptide epitopes to enrich CMV-specific T cells. Results the study describes overall, beyond this receptor: The ex vivo response was dominated by HLA-C-restricted CMV-specific TCR beta clonotypes, which also provided the single most frequent clonotype in two of eight donors. In both this cohort and an independent cohort of some 350 donors, the cumulative frequency of public TCR beta family members distinguished carriers of CMV infection plus the relevant HLA type.

The receptor was derived from a human donor in good health (CMV status not recorded). Some clones in this sample may be carry-over from other donors' samples. The chain is encoded by TRBV2 joined to TRBJ2-5, with TRBD1 matching 10 junction bases. Sequenced material: cultured CD8+ T cells from PBMCs, taken from culture after CMV antigen stimulation. CDR3 reads: CASNPGQGTEETQYF. The nucleotides read TGTGCCAGCAATCCGGGACAGGGGACCGAAGAGACCCAGTACTTC.